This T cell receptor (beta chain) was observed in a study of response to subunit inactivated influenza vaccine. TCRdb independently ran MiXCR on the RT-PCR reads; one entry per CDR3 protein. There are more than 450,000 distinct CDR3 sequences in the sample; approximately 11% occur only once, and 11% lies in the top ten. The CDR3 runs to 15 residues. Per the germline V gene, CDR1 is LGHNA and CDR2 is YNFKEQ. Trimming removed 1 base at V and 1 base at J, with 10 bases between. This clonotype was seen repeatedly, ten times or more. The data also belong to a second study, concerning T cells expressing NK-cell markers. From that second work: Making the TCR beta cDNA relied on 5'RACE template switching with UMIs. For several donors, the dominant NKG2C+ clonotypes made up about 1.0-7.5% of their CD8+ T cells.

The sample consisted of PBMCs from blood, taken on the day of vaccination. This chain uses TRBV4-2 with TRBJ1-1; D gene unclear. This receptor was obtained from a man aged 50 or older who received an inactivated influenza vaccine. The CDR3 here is CASSQVRLENTEAFF. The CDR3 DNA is TGTGCCAGCAGCCAAGTGCGTCTGGAGAACACTGAAGCTTTCTTT.